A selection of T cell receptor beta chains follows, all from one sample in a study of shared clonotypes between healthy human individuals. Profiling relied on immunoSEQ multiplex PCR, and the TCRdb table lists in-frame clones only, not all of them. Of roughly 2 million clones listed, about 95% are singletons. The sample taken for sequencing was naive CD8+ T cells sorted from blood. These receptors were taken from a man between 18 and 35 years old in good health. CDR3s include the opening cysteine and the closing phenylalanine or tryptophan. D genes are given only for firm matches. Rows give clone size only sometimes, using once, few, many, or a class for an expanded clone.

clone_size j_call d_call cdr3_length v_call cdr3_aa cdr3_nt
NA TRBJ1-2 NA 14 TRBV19 CASSIVRQDYGYTF TGTGCCAGTAGTATAGTACGACAGGACTATGGCTACACCTTC
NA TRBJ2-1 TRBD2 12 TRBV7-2 CASSLSGNEQFF TGTGCCAGCAGCCTTAGCGGGAATGAGCAGTTCTTC
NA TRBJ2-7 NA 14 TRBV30 CAWNLQGGGSEQYF TGTGCCTGGAATCTCCAGGGAGGAGGGAGCGAGCAGTACTTC
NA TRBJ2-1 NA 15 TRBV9 CASSGSGLPYNEQFF TGTGCCAGCAGCGGTAGCGGATTGCCCTACAATGAGCAGTTCTTC
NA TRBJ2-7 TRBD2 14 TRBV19 CASNVAGGNGEQYF TGTGCCAGTAACGTAGCGGGAGGTAACGGCGAGCAGTACTTC
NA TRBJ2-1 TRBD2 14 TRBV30 CAWDTSGGYNEQFF TGTGCCTGGGATACTAGCGGGGGTTACAATGAGCAGTTCTTC
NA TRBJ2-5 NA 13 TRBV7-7 CASSLRLGETQYF TGTGCTAGCAGCTTACGACTAGGAGAGACCCAGTACTTC
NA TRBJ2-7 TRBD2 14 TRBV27 CASSFSAGAYEQYF TGTGCCAGCAGTTTCTCAGCGGGAGCCTACGAGCAGTACTTC
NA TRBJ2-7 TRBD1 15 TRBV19 CASSPTGTGGDEQYF TGTGCCAGTAGTCCGACCGGGACAGGGGGTGACGAGCAGTACTTC
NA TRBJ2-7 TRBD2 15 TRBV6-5 CASSYSEREGLEQYF TGTGCCAGCAGTTACTCGGAGCGGGAGGGCCTTGAGCAGTACTTC
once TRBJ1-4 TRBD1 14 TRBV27 CASSFGTGGEKLFF TGTGCCAGCAGTTTCGGGACAGGGGGTGAAAAACTGTTTTTT